The entry below gives a single TCR beta chain sequence along with its context. Its antigen is unknown. Per-base qualities were not stored, and no clone one base away is much larger. This record belongs to a study of blood T cell repertoires in COVID-19 (dated by TCRdb to the early 2020s). About the study as a whole: Samples covering the acute and convalescent phases of COVID-19 were provided by collaborators in the United States, Italy and Spain. The prospective study material was composed of cDNA or gDNA derived from T cells, B-cell-depleted T cells, or PBMCs. The dataset comprised deeply sampled blood TCRbeta repertoires from subjects exposed to, actively infected with, or recovered from COVID-19. Samples came from the ongoing ImmuneRACE study (first 160 participants) plus 1,254 subjects from 6 global collaborators. Where available, HLA class I and class II types were obtained from metadata supplied by the sample provider rather than from assay-based typing. A freely available public database, intended as a resource for researchers studying the immune response to SARS-CoV-2, is where the repertoires were released. A de-identified subject ID, COVID-19 status, age in years and sex were almost always included in the sample metadata.

On the study overall, not on this receptor specifically: Clinical and demographic metadata were provided uncurated, with the amount varying by source and participant.

TCRbeta CDR3 regions were amplified from genomic DNA by means of the immunoSEQ Assay, a bias-controlled multiplex PCR. Processing in the source paper ran as follows. The number of nucleated cells in each sample was estimated from the amplification of reference gene primers within the assay. To quantify the absolute abundance of each unique TCRbeta CDR3 rearrangement, sequence reads were collapsed and filtered. For each sample, productive Simpson clonality was calculated as the square root of Simpson's diversity index across productive rearrangements. Here the immuneACCESS table is served through TCRdb, limited to in-frame sequences with V and J called. Missing clones are a known gap in these copies; in checked studies unresolved V genes cover under half, and the rest lacks a known reason. That table supplies the V and J calls and clone size; D and trimming were determined from the DNA. A total of 200,000 to 250,000 clones appear in this sample, 82% of them only once. The ten largest clones capture approximately 3.8% of the sample.

The CDR3 has 15 amino acids, counting the end cysteine and phenylalanine. Only the CDR3 portion is preserved as DNA: 45 bases, with reading frame beginning at the first base. The germline V gene (reference sequence) supplies CDR1 LGHDT and CDR2 YNNKEL. The V and J ends are trimmed by 0 bases and 6 bases, leaving 14 bases between them. Collaborating institutions collected whole blood in K2EDTA tubes following their own protocols. For TCRbeta analysis, collaborators shipped samples in one of three forms: frozen whole blood, isolated PBMCs, or DNA extracted from either of those sample types. The sample taken for sequencing was peripheral blood. The TCR comes from a woman of 80 years or more with acute or convalescent COVID-19. The chain was built from TRBV3-1 (or the pseudogene TRBV3-2) and TRBJ1-2; no D gene can be assigned with confidence. The DNA reads TGTGCCAGCAGCCAAGATCTGAGGGCCTACCATGGCTACACCTTC. This translates into CASSQDLRAYHGYTF.